This record covers a single TCR beta chain. The antigen remains unidentified. This sample is part of a study of CD8+ T cells in alopecia areata. Findings and limits, study-wide: TCR sharing was clearer in mice than between patients, perhaps partly owing to patient HLA diversity.

Once RNA had been extracted, it was reverse transcribed into cDNA to act as the sequencing template. Sequencing used immunoSEQ multiplex PCR; TCRdb keeps in-frame clones, though not all of them. This sample has 100,000 to 150,000 clones, with about 46% found just once. Specimen: CD8+ T cells sorted from blood, collected at week 0. The clonotype comes from a human donor with alopecia areata.

The CDR3 protein is CASSDETGVTEAFF. Written as DNA, the CDR3 is TGTGCCAGCAGTGACGAGACAGGGGTTACTGAAGCTTTCTTT. The J gene is TRBJ1-1, the V gene TRBV6-1; 8 bases fit TRBD1. CDR1 MNHNS and CDR2 SASEGT come from the germline V gene. This CDR3 comprises 14 residues. The J segment lost 5 bases and the V segment lost 3 bases, leaving 5 bases of the junction unmatched.